This T cell receptor beta chain was profiled in a study of blood T cell repertoires in COVID-19. Original methodology: Amplification from reference gene primers served as the basis for estimated nucleated cell counts. Clones were sequenced by immunoSEQ multiplex PCR, and TCRdb holds only the in-frame ones, with some missing. V, J and clone size reflect that table, while D and trimming were determined from the DNA. The data show tens of thousands of clones, with about 80% seen just once and around 50% held by the top ten. Germline CDR1 LNHDA, CDR2 SQIVND (reference sequence). The V end was cut by 5 bases, the J end by 1 base, with 14 bases between. This CDR3 is 15 amino acids long.

The sequenced sample consisted of peripheral blood. The rearrangement joins TRBV19 to TRBJ2-5, with D maybe TRBD2 (7 bases). This receptor was obtained from a human donor in a cohort sampled during active COVID-19. The CDR3 sequence is CASSPGDYLQETQYF. The CDR3 bases are TGTGCCAGTAGTCCAGGGGACTACCTCCAAGAGACCCAGTACTTC. The whole variable domain, filled in from reference TRBV19 and TRBJ2-5, reads DGGITQSPKYLFRKEGQNVTLSCEQNLNHDAMYWYRQDPGQGLRLIYYSQIVNDFQKGDIAEGYSVSREKKESFPLTVTSAQKNPTAFYLCASSPGDYLQETQYFGPGTRLLVL.